This TCR beta chain was captured in a study of tumor-infiltrating lymphocytes in primary liver carcinoma. From 500 ng of total RNA, TCR beta-specific cDNA was reverse-transcribed using a constant-region primer. Each TCR beta library was derived from three nested multiplex PCR rounds that employed slightly modified ARM-PCR. Investigators reported that the first two PCR rounds, at roughly 11 cycles each, used TRBV1-TRBV30 forward primers with a C-beta reverse primer. From the multiplex PCR reads, TCRdb called clonotypes with MiXCR, one entry per CDR3 protein. The sample carries a few hundred thousand distinct CDR3 sequences, nearly 60% recorded once. This CDR3 is built from 15 residues. The germline V gene encodes CDR1 MNHEY and CDR2 SVGAGI. Regarding this clonotype: What it binds is not known. One base away lies a much larger clone, so this may be a sequencing read error.

Germline DNA was also extracted, and blood RNA was taken from unsorted whole blood. The study, taken as a whole, reports: The 250 largest clones made up significantly more of tumor than blood repertoires (p = 0.039).

This TCR was sampled from a woman in her twenties or thirties with primary liver carcinoma and hepatitis B virus infection. Sequenced: peripheral blood. The genes are TRBV6-5 and TRBJ1-6; D unclear. As DNA, the CDR3 is TGTGCCTGCAGTTACTCGAGACGGGGAAATTCACCCCTCCACTTT. It is translated as CACSYSRRGNSPLHF.